This T cell receptor beta chain comes out of a study of OX40 agonist ivuxolimab in advanced cancers. Looking at the study overall: Ivuxolimab was a fully human IgG2 agonistic monoclonal antibody targeting the costimulatory receptor OX40 (CD134). Intravenous ivuxolimab was administered to patients every 2 weeks at six dose levels: 0.01, 0.1, 0.3, 1.5, 3 and 10 mg/kg. Of the approximately 54 dose-escalation patients, hepatocellular carcinoma was present in around 20, melanoma in approximately 15, renal cell carcinoma in 9 and head and neck cancer in 9. In the dose-escalation cohort, approximately 80% of patients were male, and the mean age was 60 years with a range of about 20 to 80. Patients were allowed to have had prior anti-PD-1, anti-PD-L1 or anti-CTLA-4 therapy, and 40% of the dose-escalation patients had previously received checkpoint inhibitors. Partial responses were achieved by three dose-escalation patients, of whom one had hepatocellular carcinoma and two had cutaneous melanoma. Peripheral TCRbeta sequencing was intended to test whether TCR sequence diversity was altered and clonal T-cell expansion was caused by ivuxolimab. The paper reports the monotherapy dose-escalation portion (N of about 51 patients) of the phase I ivuxolimab trial. General study outcomes and caveats: At doses from 0.1 to 3.0 mg/kg, clonal expansion was seen in both CD4+ and CD8+ blood T cells between baseline and week 6. Low levels of normalized T-cell clonal expansion were also seen in some nonresponding patients. In the 0.1-3.0 mg/kg groups, partial responders had among the lowest normalized peripheral clonal expansion, particularly in CD8+ T cells. Which antigens the clonally expanded peripheral T cells were specific for was not determined. After ivuxolimab, CD8+ T cells had more expanded clones than CD4+ T cells on average.

The trial excluded patients who had a history of autoimmune disease or were on systemic immunosuppression. In every dose cohort, peripheral blood was drawn for TCR sequencing at baseline, cycle 4 day 1, and cycle 7 day 1. The samples were taken from a phase I, first-in-human, multicenter, open-label dose-escalation trial of ivuxolimab. Adults with locally advanced or metastatic head and neck squamous cell, hepatocellular, melanoma or renal cell carcinoma were enrolled in the trial. Before TCR sequencing, CD4+ T cells and CD8+ T cells from peripheral blood were sorted into separate populations. The CDR3 numbers 14 residues from cysteine through phenylalanine. The kept DNA is CDR3 alone, 42 bases in frame from the first base. V has 6 bases trimmed and J has 6 bases trimmed; junction bases matching no gene number 10. CDR1 and CDR2, looked up from the germline V gene (reference sequence), are MNHNY and SVGAGI.

Genomic DNA was extracted from sorted cells for sequencing of the TCRbeta CDR3 region. TCRbeta CDR3 regions were sequenced using the immunoSEQ Assay. Entries here come from immuneACCESS through TCRdb and include only in-frame sequences with V and J called. Some clones fail to appear in such tables; in the studies checked, an unresolved V gene covers under half of the shortfall, and the cause of the remainder is unknown. The sample has tens of thousands of clones on record, about nine tenths of them singletons. 0.32% of the sample lies in the top ten. On this clone: Its antigen is not yet known. Base-call qualities are not available, and no considerably larger clone is one nucleotide away.

The origin of this receptor is an adult with an advanced solid tumor such as melanoma, head and neck, liver or kidney cancer. Here the sequenced sample was CD4+ or CD8+ T cells sorted from blood, taken in a trial of the OX40 agonist ivuxolimab. The chain was built from TRBV6-6 and TRBJ1-1; 7 central bases correspond to TRBD1. At the DNA level, the sequence is TGTGCCAGCAGGGTTAGAGGGGGCGAGGCTGAAGCTTTCTTT. Translation gives CASRVRGGEAEAFF.